The rows below give T cell receptor beta chains drawn from one sample of a study of OX40 agonist ivuxolimab in advanced cancers. Repertoires were generated with immunoSEQ multiplex PCR, while TCRdb's copy carries only in-frame clones and drops some. Of tens of thousands of clones listed, around 82% are singletons. This material consisted of CD4+ or CD8+ T cells sorted from blood, taken in a trial of the OX40 agonist ivuxolimab. The receptor source for this set is an adult with an advanced solid tumor such as melanoma, head and neck, liver or kidney cancer. Both conserved end residues are part of each CDR3. The D gene is left open where the match is weak. Clone size appears in some rows only: once, few, many, or a class for an expanded clone.

NA	TRBD2	TRBV19	TRBJ2-5	TGTGCCAGTAGTTCTGGGACTAGCGGGAGGGCAGAGACCCAGTACTTC	CASSSGTSGRAETQYF
NA	NA	TRBV6-5	TRBJ2-7	TGTGCCAGCAGTTACTCGCCTGGCGGCTACGAGCAGTACTTC	CASSYSPGGYEQYF
NA	NA	TRBV5-1	TRBJ1-1	TGCGCCAGCAGCTTAAGGGGTTGGGGCCCAGGAAACACTGAAGCTTTCTTT	CASSLRGWGPGNTEAFF
once	NA	TRBV6-5	TRBJ2-7	TGTGCCAGCAGTTATTCGGTTACCTACGAGCAGTACTTC	CASSYSVTYEQYF
NA	NA	TRBV21-1	TRBJ2-5	TGTGCCAGCTCCCCAGGGCGCGAGACCCAGTACTTC	CASSPGRETQYF
NA	NA	TRBV19	TRBJ1-6	TGTGCCAGTAGTATAGAAACGTACTGGGCACCCCTCCACTTT	CASSIETYWAPLHF
NA	TRBD2	TRBV6-6	TRBJ2-5	TGTGCCAGCAGCCAGGGACTAGCGGGAGGATGGGAGACCCAGTACTTC	CASSQGLAGGWETQYF
NA	NA	TRBV2	TRBJ2-3	TGTGCCAGCAGAAGGGCAGATACGCAGTATTTT	CASRRADTQYF
once	TRBD2	TRBV27	TRBJ2-1	TGTGCCAGCAGTTTAGGACTAGATCGCGATGAGCAGTTCTTC	CASSLGLDRDEQFF
NA	NA	TRBV30	TRBJ1-4	TGTGCCTGGAGTCCTGACCGACGAGCAACTAATGAAAAACTGTTTTTT	CAWSPDRRATNEKLFF
NA	TRBD1	TRBV27	TRBJ1-2	TGTGCCAGCAGCAGGGACAGGGGGCAGGGTGGCTACACCTTC	CASSRDRGQGGYTF
medium-sized	TRBD1	TRBV27	TRBJ1-1	TGTGCCAGCAGTAGGGGGACAGGCAGTATGAACACTGAAGCTTTCTTT	CASSRGTGSMNTEAFF
NA	NA	TRBV19	TRBJ2-3	TGTGCCAGTAGTAAAATGAGGAGCGCAGATACGCAGTATTTT	CASSKMRSADTQYF
many	NA	TRBV30	TRBJ1-5	TGTGCCTGGAGCGGTCAGCAGAATCAGCCCCAGCATTTT	CAWSGQQNQPQHF
NA	NA	TRBV25-1	TRBJ1-5	TGTGCCAGCAGTGATGCAGGGCAGTATCAGCCCCAGCATTTT	CASSDAGQYQPQHF
NA	NA	TRBV30	TRBJ2-5	TGTGCCTGGAGTATAGAAGAGACCCAGTACTTC	CAWSIEETQYF
NA	NA	TRBV10-3	TRBJ1-2	TGTGCCATCAGTGAGTCATCGGCAGCGGACCTTGGCTATGGCTACACCTTC	CAISESSAADLGYGYTF
NA	NA	TRBV5-1	TRBJ2-7	TGCGCCAGCAGCTTGGGGAAACTTTCCTACGAGCAGTACTTC	CASSLGKLSYEQYF
NA	NA	TRBV6-1	TRBJ2-7	TGTGCCAGCAGTGAACGCGCACCTACCTACGAGCAGTACTTC	CASSERAPTYEQYF
NA	NA	TRBV4-3	TRBJ2-7	TGCGCCAGCAGCCAAGTTCGAGACTACGAGCAGTACTTC	CASSQVRDYEQYF
NA	TRBD2	TRBV18	TRBJ2-7	TGTGCCAGCTCACCACCTAATAGCGGGACCTACGAGCAGTACTTC	CASSPPNSGTYEQYF
NA	NA	TRBV6-5	TRBJ2-3	TGTGCCAGCAGTTCCCTAGGGGATACTAGCACAGATACGCAGTATTTT	CASSSLGDTSTDTQYF
NA	NA	TRBV7-3	TRBJ1-2	TGTGCCAGCAGCTTACTGGGGAACTATGGCTACACCTTC	CASSLLGNYGYTF
NA	TRBD2	TRBV28	TRBJ2-3	TGTGCCAGCAGCCCCGGGACTAGCGGGGCAATCACAGATACGCAGTATTTT	CASSPGTSGAITDTQYF
few	TRBD2	TRBV19	TRBJ2-1	TGTGCCAGTAGTATAGAAGATTCTAGCGGGGGGGCCCATGAGCAGTTCTTC	CASSIEDSSGGAHEQFF
NA	NA	TRBV27	TRBJ1-5	TGTGCCAGCAGTTTAGTCTGGGGTCAGCCCCAGCATTTT	CASSLVWGQPQHF
NA	TRBD2	TRBV7-9	TRBJ2-7	TGTGCCAGCAGCTTAGTTAGGGCTAGCGGGTACACCTACGAGCAGTACTTC	CASSLVRASGYTYEQYF
NA	NA	TRBV28	TRBJ1-2	TGTGCCAGCAGTTTACACGAATACCGCTTGGTGGAAAACTATGGCTACACCTTC	CASSLHEYRLVENYGYTF
NA	NA	TRBV18	TRBJ1-1	TGTGCCAGCTCCTTACCTCCGGTAATGAACACTGAAGCTTTCTTT	CASSLPPVMNTEAFF
NA	NA	TRBV19	TRBJ1-1	TGTGCCAGTAGTGTTGACAGGAACACTGAAGCTTTCTTT	CASSVDRNTEAFF
NA	TRBD2	TRBV9	TRBJ2-1	TGTGCCAGCAGCGTCCGGACTAGCGTGTACAATGAGCAGTTCTTC	CASSVRTSVYNEQFF
NA	TRBD2	TRBV11-3	TRBJ2-3	TGTGCCAGCAGCGCCAGACTAGCGGGGGGAGCGGATACGCAGTATTTT	CASSARLAGGADTQYF
NA	TRBD1	TRBV27	TRBJ2-1	TGTGCCAGCAGGCTTACAGGGGGCTCATCCTACAATGAGCAGTTCTTC	CASRLTGGSSYNEQFF
NA	TRBD2	TRBV27	TRBJ2-1	TGTGCCAGCAGTTCCGGACTAGCGGGAGGCAATGAGCAGTTCTTC	CASSSGLAGGNEQFF
NA	NA	TRBV4-2	TRBJ2-5	TGTGCCAGCAGCCAAGGAACCTCCGCAAGCGCCCAGTACTTC	CASSQGTSASAQYF
NA	NA	TRBV28	TRBJ1-3	TGTGCCAGCAGTCCACCAGGAGGGCCCTCTGCGGGAAACACCATATATTTT	CASSPPGGPSAGNTIYF
NA	NA	TRBV18	TRBJ2-5	TGTGCCAGCTCACAAACCGGACAGAAGGGGGAGACCCAGTACTTC	CASSQTGQKGETQYF